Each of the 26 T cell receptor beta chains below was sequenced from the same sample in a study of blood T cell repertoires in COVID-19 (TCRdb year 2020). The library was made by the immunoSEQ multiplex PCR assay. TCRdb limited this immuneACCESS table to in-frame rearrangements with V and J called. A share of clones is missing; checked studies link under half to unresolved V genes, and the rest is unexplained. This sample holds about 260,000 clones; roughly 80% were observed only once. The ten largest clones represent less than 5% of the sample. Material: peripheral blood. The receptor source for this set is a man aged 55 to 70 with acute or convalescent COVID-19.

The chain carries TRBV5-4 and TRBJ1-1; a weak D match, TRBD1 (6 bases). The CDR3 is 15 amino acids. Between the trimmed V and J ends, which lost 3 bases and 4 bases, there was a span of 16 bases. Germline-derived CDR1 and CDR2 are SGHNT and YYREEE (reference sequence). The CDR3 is CASSSKGEGITEAFF. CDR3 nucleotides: TGTGCCAGCAGCTCCAAGGGGGAGGGGATCACTGAAGCTTTCTTT. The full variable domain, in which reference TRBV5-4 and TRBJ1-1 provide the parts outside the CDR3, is ETGVTQSPTHLIKTRGQQVTLRCSSQSGHNTVSWYQQALGQGPQFIFQYYREEENGRGNFPPRFSGLQFPNYSSELNVNALELDDSALYLCASSSKGEGITEAFFGQGTRLTVV.

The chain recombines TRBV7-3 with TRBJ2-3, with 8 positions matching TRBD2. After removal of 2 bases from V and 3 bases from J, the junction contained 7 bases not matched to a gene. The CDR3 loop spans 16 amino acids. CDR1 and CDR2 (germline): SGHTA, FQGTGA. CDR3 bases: TGTGCCAGCAGCTTATTCGGGAGGGTTCAGACAGATACGCAGTATTTT. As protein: CASSLFGRVQTDTQYF.

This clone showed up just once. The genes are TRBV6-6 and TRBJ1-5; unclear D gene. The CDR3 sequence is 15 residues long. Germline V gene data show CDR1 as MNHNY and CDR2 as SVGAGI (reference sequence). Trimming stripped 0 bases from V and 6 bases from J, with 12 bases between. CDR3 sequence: CASSYSWGSGQPQHF. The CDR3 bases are TGTGCCAGCAGTTACTCGTGGGGAAGCGGTCAGCCCCAGCATTTT.

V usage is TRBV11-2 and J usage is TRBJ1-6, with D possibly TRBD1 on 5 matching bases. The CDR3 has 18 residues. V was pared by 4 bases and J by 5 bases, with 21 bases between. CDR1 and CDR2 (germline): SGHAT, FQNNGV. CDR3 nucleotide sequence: TGTGCCAGCAGCTCCATCCCTGTCGGGGGTAGGCATAATTCACCCCTCCACTTT. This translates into CASSSIPVGGRHNSPLHF. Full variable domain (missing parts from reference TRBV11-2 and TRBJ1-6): EAGVAQSPRYKIIEKRQSVAFWCNPISGHATLYWYQQILGQGPKLLIQFQNNGVVDDSQLPKDRFSAERLKGVDSTLKIQPAKLEDSAVYLCASSSIPVGGRHNSPLHFGNGTRLTVT.

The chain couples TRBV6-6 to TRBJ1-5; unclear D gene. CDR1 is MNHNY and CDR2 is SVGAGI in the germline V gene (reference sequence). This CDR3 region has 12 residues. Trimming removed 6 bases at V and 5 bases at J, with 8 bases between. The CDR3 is CASSLSDQPQHF. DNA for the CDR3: TGTGCCAGCAGCCTCTCGGATCAGCCCCAGCATTTT.

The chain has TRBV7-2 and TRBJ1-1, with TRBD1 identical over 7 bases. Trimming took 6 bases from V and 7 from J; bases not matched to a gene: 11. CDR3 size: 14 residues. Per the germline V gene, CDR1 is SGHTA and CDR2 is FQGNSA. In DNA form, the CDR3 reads TGTGCCAGCAGTCGCACTCAGACAGGGTTTGAAGCTTTCTTT. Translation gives CASSRTQTGFEAFF.

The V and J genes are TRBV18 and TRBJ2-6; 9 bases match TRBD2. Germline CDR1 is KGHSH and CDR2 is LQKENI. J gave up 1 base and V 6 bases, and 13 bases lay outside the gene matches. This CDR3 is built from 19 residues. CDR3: CASSKTVAGAGSGANVLTF. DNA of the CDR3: TGTGCCAGCTCGAAAACAGTAGCGGGAGCTGGGTCTGGGGCCAACGTCCTGACTTTC.

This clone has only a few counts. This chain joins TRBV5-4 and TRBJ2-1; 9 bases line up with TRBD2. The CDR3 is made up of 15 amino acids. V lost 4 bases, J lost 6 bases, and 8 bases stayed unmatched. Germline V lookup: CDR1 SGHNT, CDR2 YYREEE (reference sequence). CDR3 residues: CASSGGLAFSNEQFF. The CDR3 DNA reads TGTGCCAGCAGCGGGGGACTAGCTTTCTCCAATGAGCAGTTCTTC.

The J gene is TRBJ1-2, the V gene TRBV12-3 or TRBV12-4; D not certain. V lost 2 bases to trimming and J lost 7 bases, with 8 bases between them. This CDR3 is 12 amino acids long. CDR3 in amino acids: CASSLRQVGYTF. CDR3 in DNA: TGTGCCAGCAGTTTACGGCAGGTTGGCTACACCTTC.

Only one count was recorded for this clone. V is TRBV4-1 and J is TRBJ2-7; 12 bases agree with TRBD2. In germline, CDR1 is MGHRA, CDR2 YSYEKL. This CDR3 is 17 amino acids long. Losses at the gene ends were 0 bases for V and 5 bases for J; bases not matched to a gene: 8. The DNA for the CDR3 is TGCGCCAGCAGCCAAGATCAAGGACTAGCGGGAAGAGACGAGCAGTACTTC. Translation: CASSQDQGLAGRDEQYF.

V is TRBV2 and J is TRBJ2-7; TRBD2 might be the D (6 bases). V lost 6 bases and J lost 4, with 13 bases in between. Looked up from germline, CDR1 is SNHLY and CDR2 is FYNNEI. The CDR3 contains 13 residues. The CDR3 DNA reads TGTGCCAGCAGCGGACTACTTTATTACGAGCAGTACTTC. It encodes CASSGLLYYEQYF. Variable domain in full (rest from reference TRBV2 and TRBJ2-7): EPEVTQTPSHQVTQMGQEVILRCVPISNHLYFYWYRQILGQKVEFLVSFYNNEISEKSEIFDDQFSVERPDGSNFTLKIRSTKLEDSAMYFCASSGLLYYEQYFGPGTRLTVT.

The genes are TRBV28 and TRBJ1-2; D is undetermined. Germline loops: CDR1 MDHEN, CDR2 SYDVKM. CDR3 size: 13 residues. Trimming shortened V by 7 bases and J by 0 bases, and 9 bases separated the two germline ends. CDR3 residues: CASTPGANYGYTF. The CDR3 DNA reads TGTGCCAGCACCCCCGGGGCTAACTATGGCTACACCTTC.

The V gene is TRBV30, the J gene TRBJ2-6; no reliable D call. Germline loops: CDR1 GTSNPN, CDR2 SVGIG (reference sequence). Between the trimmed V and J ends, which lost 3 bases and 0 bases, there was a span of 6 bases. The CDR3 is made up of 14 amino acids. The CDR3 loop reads CAWSLLSGANVLTF. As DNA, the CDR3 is TGTGCCTGGAGCCTCCTCTCTGGGGCCAACGTCCTGACTTTC.

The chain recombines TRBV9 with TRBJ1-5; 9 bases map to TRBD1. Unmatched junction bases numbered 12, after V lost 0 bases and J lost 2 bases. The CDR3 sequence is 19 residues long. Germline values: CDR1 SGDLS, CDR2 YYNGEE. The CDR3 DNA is TGTGCCAGCAGCGTAGTCGGGACAGGGTCGATCCCTGGCAATCAGCCCCAGCATTTT. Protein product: CASSVVGTGSIPGNQPQHF.

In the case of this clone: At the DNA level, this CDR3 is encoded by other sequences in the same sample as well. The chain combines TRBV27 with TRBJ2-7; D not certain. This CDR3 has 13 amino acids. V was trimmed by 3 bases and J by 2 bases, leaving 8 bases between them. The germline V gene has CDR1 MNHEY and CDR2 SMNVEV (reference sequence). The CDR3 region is CASSFGGTYEQYF. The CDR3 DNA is TGTGCCAGCAGTTTCGGCGGTACCTACGAGCAGTACTTC.

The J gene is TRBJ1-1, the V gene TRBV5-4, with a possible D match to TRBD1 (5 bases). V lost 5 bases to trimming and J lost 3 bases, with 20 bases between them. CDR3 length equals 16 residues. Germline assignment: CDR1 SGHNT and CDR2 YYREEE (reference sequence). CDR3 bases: TGTGCCAGCAGTATGGGGCAGTGGCGGCTGTACACTGAAGCTTTCTTT. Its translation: CASSMGQWRLYTEAFF. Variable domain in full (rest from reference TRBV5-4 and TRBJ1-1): ETGVTQSPTHLIKTRGQQVTLRCSSQSGHNTVSWYQQALGQGPQFIFQYYREEENGRGNFPPRFSGLQFPNYSSELNVNALELDDSALYLCASSMGQWRLYTEAFFGQGTRLTVV.

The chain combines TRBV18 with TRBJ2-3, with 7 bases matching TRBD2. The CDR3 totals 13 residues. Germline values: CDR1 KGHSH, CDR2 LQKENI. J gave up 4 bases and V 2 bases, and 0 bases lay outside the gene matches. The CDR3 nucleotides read TGTGCCAGCTCACCAGGACTAGCAGATACGCAGTATTTT. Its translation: CASSPGLADTQYF.

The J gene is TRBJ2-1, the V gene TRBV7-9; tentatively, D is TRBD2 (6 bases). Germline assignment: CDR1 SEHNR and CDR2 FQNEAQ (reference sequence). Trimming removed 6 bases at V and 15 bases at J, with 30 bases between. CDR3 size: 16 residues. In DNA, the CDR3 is TGTGCCAGCAGTCAGACTAGGACTTCGAACCGGGACTTAATGTTCTTC. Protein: CASSQTRTSNRDLMFF.

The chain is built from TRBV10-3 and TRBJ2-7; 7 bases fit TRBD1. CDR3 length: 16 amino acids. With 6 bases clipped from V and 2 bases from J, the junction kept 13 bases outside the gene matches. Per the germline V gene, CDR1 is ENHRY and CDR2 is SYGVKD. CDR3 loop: CAISDPGQLIPYEQYF. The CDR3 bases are TGTGCCATCAGCGACCCGGGACAGCTGATCCCCTACGAGCAGTACTTC.

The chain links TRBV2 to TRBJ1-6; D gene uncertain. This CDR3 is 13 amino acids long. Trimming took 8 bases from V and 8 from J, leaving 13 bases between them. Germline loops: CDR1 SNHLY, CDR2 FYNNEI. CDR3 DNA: TGTGCCAGCGTGGCGGAGAATTATTCACCCCTCCACTTT. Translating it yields CASVAENYSPLHF.

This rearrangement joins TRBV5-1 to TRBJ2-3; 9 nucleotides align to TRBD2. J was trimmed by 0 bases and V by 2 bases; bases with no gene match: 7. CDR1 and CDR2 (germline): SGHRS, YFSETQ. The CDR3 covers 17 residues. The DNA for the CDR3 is TGCGCCAGCAGCTTATTGAGCGGGGGGTCTAGCACAGATACGCAGTATTTT. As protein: CASSLLSGGSSTDTQYF.

Here the CDR3 DNA reads TGCAGCGTTGAAACCACTGCGGGCAGGAGCTATGGCTACACCTTC. This codes for CSVETTAGRSYGYTF. This sequence joins TRBV29-1 and TRBJ1-2; D remains ambiguous. Trimming took off 2 bases at V and 4 bases at J, with 17 bases between the two ends. CDR3 length: 15 residues. Germline CDR1 is SQVTM and CDR2 is ANQGSEA.

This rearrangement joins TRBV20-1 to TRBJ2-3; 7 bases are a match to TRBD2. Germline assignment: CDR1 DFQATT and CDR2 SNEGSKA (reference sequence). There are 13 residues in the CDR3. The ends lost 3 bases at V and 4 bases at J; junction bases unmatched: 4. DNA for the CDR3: TGCAGTGCTAGTCCTAGCGGACCAGATACGCAGTATTTT. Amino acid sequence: CSASPSGPDTQYF.

CDR3 loop: CASRSAGRAGYEQYF. DNA of the CDR3: TGTGCCAGCAGGTCCGCTGGGCGGGCGGGCTACGAGCAGTACTTC. The V and J genes are TRBV27 and TRBJ2-7; D is possibly TRBD2 (5 bases). V dropped 6 bases and J dropped 3 bases, with 18 bases sitting between them. Germline V CDR1 and CDR2: MNHEY, SMNVEV (reference sequence). The CDR3 is made up of 15 amino acids.

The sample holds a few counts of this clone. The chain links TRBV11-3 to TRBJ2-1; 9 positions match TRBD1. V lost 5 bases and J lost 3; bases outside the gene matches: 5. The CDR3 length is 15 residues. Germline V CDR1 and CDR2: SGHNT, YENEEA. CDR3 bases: TGTGCCAGCAGCCGATCGGGACAGGGCTACAATGAGCAGTTCTTC. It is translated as CASSRSGQGYNEQFF.

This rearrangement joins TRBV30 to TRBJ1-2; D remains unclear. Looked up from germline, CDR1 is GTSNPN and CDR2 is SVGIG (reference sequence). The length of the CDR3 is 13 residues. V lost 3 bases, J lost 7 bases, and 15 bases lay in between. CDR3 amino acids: CAWRGPLSGGYTF. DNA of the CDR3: TGTGCCTGGAGGGGTCCCCTCTCAGGTGGCTACACCTTC.